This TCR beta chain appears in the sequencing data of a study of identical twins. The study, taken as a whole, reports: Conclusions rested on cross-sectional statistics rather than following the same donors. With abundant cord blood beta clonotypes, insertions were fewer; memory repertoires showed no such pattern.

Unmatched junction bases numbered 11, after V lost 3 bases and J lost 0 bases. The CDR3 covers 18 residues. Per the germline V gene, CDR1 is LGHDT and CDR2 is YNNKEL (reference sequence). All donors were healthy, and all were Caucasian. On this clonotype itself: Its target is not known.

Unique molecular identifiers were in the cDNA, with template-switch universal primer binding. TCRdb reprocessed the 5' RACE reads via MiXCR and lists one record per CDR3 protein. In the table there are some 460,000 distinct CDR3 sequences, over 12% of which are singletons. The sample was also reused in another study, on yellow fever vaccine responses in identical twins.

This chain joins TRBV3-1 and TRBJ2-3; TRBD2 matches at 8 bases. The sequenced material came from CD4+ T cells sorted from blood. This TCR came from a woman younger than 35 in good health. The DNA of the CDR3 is TGTGCCAGCAGCCAGGGACTAGGGATAACTCCTAGCACAGATACGCAGTATTTT. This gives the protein CASSQGLGITPSTDTQYF.